This T cell receptor beta chain originates from a study of blood T cells in healthy people across ages. The authors ran a second PCR of about 7 to 11 cycles using a sample-barcoded 5' primer and a J-beta primer mix. TCRdb reprocessed the 5' RACE reads via MiXCR and lists one record per CDR3 protein. The data contain about 780,000 distinct CDR3 sequences, about 46% of them seen just once; the ten biggest clones take up 18%. The V end was cut by 5 bases, the J end by 3 bases, with 14 bases between. Germline V CDR1 and CDR2: DFQATT, SNEGSKA (reference sequence). The CDR3 length is 13 residues. This TCR came from a man older than 75 in good health. The chain is built from TRBV20-1 and TRBJ2-7; D ambiguous. The sequenced sample was blood. The CDR3 is CSAPPRNLYEQYF. The CDR3 coding sequence is TGCAGTGCTCCTCCACGCAACCTCTACGAGCAGTACTTC.